The entry below gives a single TCR beta chain sequence along with its context. The V and J ends lost 0 bases and 5 bases respectively, with 14 bases between them. Germline V gene sequence: CDR1 SGDLS, CDR2 YYNGEE. This CDR3 has 16 amino acids. The data derive from a study of shared clonotypes between healthy human individuals. The repertoire was sequenced with immunoSEQ multiplex PCR; TCRdb's copy has only in-frame clones and lacks some. This sample has 1.4 million to 1.5 million clones, with roughly 96% found just once. The sample comprised naive CD4+ T cells sorted from blood. Described subset: CD45RA+ positively selected. The V call is TRBV9, the J call TRBJ1-4; D unclear. This receptor was identified in a man aged 25 to 40 in good health. CDR3 in DNA: TGTGCCAGCAGCGTAGGGAGTTCCAGAGCGAATGAAAAACTGTTTTTT. It yields the protein CASSVGSSRANEKLFF.